The rows below give T cell receptor beta chains drawn from one sample of a study of blood T cell repertoires in COVID-19. Using immunoSEQ multiplex PCR, the repertoire was profiled, and TCRdb retains in-frame clones only, with some absent. The profile shows some 190,000 clones, around 90% of them singletons. The specimen was peripheral blood. Receptors originate from a human donor in a cohort sampled during active COVID-19. CDR3s include the opening cysteine and the closing phenylalanine or tryptophan. D genes are given only for firm matches. The size field is filled for only some rows; it gives once, few, many or a size class.

J gene | D gene | V gene | clone size | CDR3 DNA | CDR3 protein
TRBJ2-1 | . | TRBV6-1 | . | TGTGCCAGCAGTGAATTTCGGGTCGGGATTAGTGAGCAGTTCTTC | CASSEFRVGISEQFF
TRBJ1-2 | . | TRBV7-2 | . | TGTGCCAGCAGCTTCCCAATGACAGATGGCTACACCTTC | CASSFPMTDGYTF
TRBJ1-4 | . | TRBV3-1/TRBV3-2 | . | TGTGCCAGCAGCCGAGTGCGACAGGACGTTAATGAAAAACTGTTTTTT | CASSRVRQDVNEKLFF
TRBJ2-7 | TRBD2 | TRBV27 | . | TGTGCCAGCAGTTTATCGAGGACTAGCGGAATCTCCTACGAGCAGTACTTC | CASSLSRTSGISYEQYF
TRBJ2-3 | TRBD1 | TRBV7-2 | . | TGTGCCAGCAGCTCGACAGGGAAGGGGACAGATACGCAGTATTTT | CASSSTGKGTDTQYF
TRBJ2-5 | TRBD1 | TRBV28 | . | TGTGCCAGCATGGGACAGTTTGGAGAGACCCAGTACTTC | CASMGQFGETQYF
TRBJ1-2 | . | TRBV19 | . | TGTGCCAGTAGTATTAAGGTGACAGATGGCTACACCTTC | CASSIKVTDGYTF
TRBJ2-2 | . | TRBV7-8 | . | TGTGCCAGCAGCCCCTTACGAGGGTTCACCGGGGAGCTGTTTTTT | CASSPLRGFTGELFF
TRBJ2-7 | TRBD1 | TRBV27 | few | TGTGCCAGCAGTTTATCGACAGGGCCCTACGAGCAGTACTTC | CASSLSTGPYEQYF
TRBJ2-7 | TRBD1 | TRBV6-5 | . | TGTGCCAGCAGGGACAGGAGCTACGAGCAGTACTTC | CASRDRSYEQYF